The following is a TCR beta chain sequence with its context. The entry originates in a study of blood T cell repertoires in COVID-19. Per the authors' pipeline: Estimates of nucleated cell counts were drawn from the amplification of reference gene primers. Sequenced by immunoSEQ multiplex PCR; TCRdb stores in-frame clones only, minus some. Clonal size and the V and J genes are those of that table, whereas D and trimming came from the DNA. This sample carries roughly 150,000 clones, almost 85% of them seen once, and the ten largest clones take roughly 15%. Germline CDR1 SGDLS, CDR2 YYNGEE. The V segment lost 0 bases and the J segment 5 bases; nucleotides outside the gene matches: 9. This CDR3 comprises 16 residues.

Sequencing was done on a sample of peripheral blood. The V and J genes are TRBV9 and TRBJ1-2; TRBD1 agrees at 8 bases. This TCR derives from a human donor with acute or convalescent COVID-19. The donor label of this sample is uncertain. The CDR3 region is CASSVATGAFEYGYTF. The CDR3 nucleotides read TGTGCCAGCAGCGTAGCGACAGGGGCTTTTGAGTATGGCTACACCTTC.